A selection of T cell receptor beta chains follows, all from one sample in a study of CD8+ T cells in alopecia areata. Here immunoSEQ multiplex PCR was the method, and the copy in TCRdb shows in-frame clones only, minus some. This table holds approximately 200,000 clones, nearly 60% found once. The source was CD4+ T cells sorted from blood, collected at week 24, from a patient treated with tofacitinib. All receptors derive from a human donor with alopecia areata. Both conserved end residues are part of each CDR3. D genes are given only for firm matches. Size is omitted from some rows. Given values are once, few, many or a class for expanded clones.

D | J | size | V | CDR3 | DNA
- | TRBJ2-3 | - | TRBV2 | CASSGSTDTQYF | TGTGCCAGCAGTGGTAGCACAGATACGCAGTATTTT
- | TRBJ1-2 | few | TRBV12-2 | CASRWDYGYTF | TGTGCAAGTCGCTGGGACTATGGCTACACCTTC
- | TRBJ2-7 | - | TRBV5-1 | CASSLQQRYEQYF | TGCGCCAGCAGCTTGCAACAACGCTACGAGCAGTACTTC
- | TRBJ1-1 | few | TRBV27 | CASSRLGGTEAFF | TGTGCCAGCAGTAGACTAGGGGGAACTGAAGCTTTCTTT
TRBD2 | TRBJ2-5 | - | TRBV7-6 | CASSPGLAGGWETQYF | TGTGCCAGCAGCCCAGGACTAGCGGGAGGATGGGAGACCCAGTACTTC
TRBD1 | TRBJ1-2 | - | TRBV10-3 | CAIRDGAGTGDGYTF | TGTGCCATCAGGGACGGAGCCGGGACAGGGGACGGCTACACCTTC
TRBD2 | TRBJ2-7 | few | TRBV4-1 | CASSQDTAAREVYYEQYF | TGCGCCAGCAGCCAAGATACGGCGGCGCGGGAGGTATACTACGAGCAGTACTTC
- | TRBJ2-3 | once | TRBV9 | CASSDSGSTDTQYF | TGTGCCAGCAGCGACAGCGGGAGCACAGATACGCAGTATTTT
TRBD1 | TRBJ2-1 | few | TRBV28 | CAAGAGGYNEQFF | TGTGCCGCCGGGGCAGGGGGTTACAATGAGCAGTTCTTC
- | TRBJ1-5 | few | TRBV27 | CASSFLGEQDSNQPQHF | TGTGCCAGCAGTTTTCTTGGGGAACAGGATAGCAATCAGCCCCAGCATTTT
TRBD1 | TRBJ1-2 | once | TRBV19 | CASGDRNRGVGYTF | TGTGCCAGTGGAGACCGGAACAGGGGGGTTGGCTACACCTTC
- | TRBJ2-7 | few | TRBV4-3 | CASSQSRAGYYEQYF | TGCGCCAGCAGCCAATCCCGAGCGGGTTACTACGAGCAGTACTTC
- | TRBJ2-7 | once | TRBV4-1 | CASSRDSYSYEQYF | TGCGCCAGCAGCCGGGACTCCTACTCCTACGAGCAGTACTTC
TRBD1 | TRBJ2-5 | - | TRBV28 | CASTPKGTGRETQYF | TGTGCCAGCACCCCCAAAGGGACAGGCCGAGAGACCCAGTACTTC
- | TRBJ1-1 | - | TRBV29-1 | CSGDVGEAFF | TGCAGCGGGGACGTAGGAGAAGCTTTCTTT
TRBD1 | TRBJ1-2 | - | TRBV7-2 | CASSLDRGDYGYTF | TGTGCCAGCAGCTTAGACAGGGGCGACTATGGCTACACCTTC
- | TRBJ2-3 | - | TRBV23-1 | CASSQKESTDTQYF | TGCGCCAGCAGTCAAAAGGAATCGACAGATACGCAGTATTTT
- | TRBJ1-1 | - | TRBV5-4 | CASSGVRGESTEAFF | TGTGCCAGCAGCGGAGTTAGGGGAGAGAGTACTGAAGCTTTCTTT
- | TRBJ1-5 | - | TRBV23-1 | CASSQSKTDQPQHF | TGCGCCAGCAGTCAATCTAAAACGGATCAGCCCCAGCATTTT
- | TRBJ1-1 | few | TRBV6-6 | CASIYGSNTEAFF | TGTGCCAGCATCTACGGGTCAAACACTGAAGCTTTCTTT
- | TRBJ2-7 | - | TRBV7-9 | CASSRHEPYEQYF | TGTGCCAGCAGCCGACATGAGCCCTACGAGCAGTACTTC
- | TRBJ2-4 | - | TRBV18 | CASSPRGGIQYF | TGTGCCAGCTCACCACGGGGTGGCATTCAGTACTTC
- | TRBJ2-5 | - | TRBV9 | CASSVEGYQETQYF | TGTGCCAGCAGCGTAGAAGGGTACCAAGAGACCCAGTACTTC
TRBD2 | TRBJ2-7 | - | TRBV30 | CAWMSSGAYEQYF | TGTGCCTGGATGTCTAGCGGGGCCTACGAGCAGTACTTC
- | TRBJ2-5 | - | TRBV10-3 | CATAGRGSMETQYF | TGTGCCACCGCTGGGCGGGGTAGTATGGAGACCCAGTACTTC
- | TRBJ2-3 | once | TRBV28 | CASRGVLLMDTQYF | TGTGCCAGCAGGGGGGTTCTCCTTATGGATACGCAGTATTTT
- | TRBJ2-7 | - | TRBV5-4 | CASSLAGEQYF | TGTGCCAGCAGCTTGGCCGGCGAGCAGTACTTC
- | TRBJ2-1 | few | TRBV2 | CASSATGYNEQFF | TGTGCCAGCAGTGCTACAGGCTACAATGAGCAGTTCTTC
TRBD2 | TRBJ2-1 | - | TRBV5-1 | CASSFTIAGGRRGEQFF | TGCGCCAGCAGCTTCACGATAGCGGGAGGCCGTCGCGGTGAGCAGTTCTTC
TRBD2 | TRBJ2-3 | - | TRBV5-4 | CASSLSGGGGGPDTQYF | TGTGCCAGCAGCTTGTCCGGTGGCGGGGGAGGACCAGATACGCAGTATTTT
- | TRBJ1-2 | - | TRBV6-5 | CASSLGGLRYTF | TGTGCCAGCAGTTTAGGGGGTCTCCGCTACACCTTC
- | TRBJ2-2 | - | TRBV27 | CASSLSRGFGELFF | TGTGCCAGCAGTTTATCGAGGGGATTCGGGGAGCTGTTTTTT
- | TRBJ2-5 | - | TRBV9 | CASSVDQETQYF | TGTGCCAGCAGCGTAGACCAAGAGACCCAGTACTTC
TRBD1 | TRBJ2-7 | - | TRBV30 | CAWRPQGSSYEQYF | TGTGCCTGGAGGCCACAGGGGAGCTCCTACGAGCAGTACTTC
- | TRBJ1-4 | - | TRBV4-1 | CASSQDGSVNEKLFF | TGCGCCAGCAGCCAAGATGGCAGCGTCAATGAAAAACTGTTTTTT
TRBD1 | TRBJ1-1 | few | TRBV27 | CASRGDRLNTEAFF | TGTGCCAGCAGGGGGGACAGGTTGAACACTGAAGCTTTCTTT
- | TRBJ2-7 | - | TRBV29-1 | CSVKKQGSYEQYF | TGCAGCGTGAAAAAGCAGGGTTCCTACGAGCAGTACTTC
TRBD1 | TRBJ1-2 | - | TRBV6-6 | CASSYSDRGRGYTF | TGTGCCAGCAGTTATTCGGACAGGGGCAGAGGCTACACCTTC
- | TRBJ2-5 | - | TRBV5-4 | CASSLGVQGRETQYF | TGTGCCAGCAGCTTGGGCGTTCAGGGCCGAGAGACCCAGTACTTC
TRBD1 | TRBJ1-1 | few | TRBV6-5 | CASSRRTGEAFF | TGTGCCAGCAGCCGACGGACAGGTGAAGCTTTCTTT
- | TRBJ1-2 | - | TRBV4-1 | CASSRVRTADSYGYTF | TGCGCCAGCAGCCGAGTAAGGACAGCGGACTCCTATGGCTACACCTTC
- | TRBJ2-3 | - | TRBV6-5 | CASRWLDTQYF | TGTGCCAGCAGGTGGTTAGATACGCAGTATTTT
- | TRBJ2-6 | few | TRBV7-9 | CASSLLAAVASGANVLTF | TGTGCCAGCAGCTTATTGGCGGCGGTCGCCTCTGGGGCCAACGTCCTGACTTTC
TRBD1 | TRBJ1-2 | - | TRBV29-1 | CSVNRDSQNYGYTF | TGCAGCGTAAACCGGGACAGCCAGAACTATGGCTACACCTTC
- | TRBJ2-5 | - | TRBV10-3 | CAISQRSLQETQYF | TGTGCCATCAGCCAGCGGAGCCTCCAAGAGACCCAGTACTTC
- | TRBJ1-2 | - | TRBV29-1 | CSGGGSFGYTF | TGCAGCGGGGGAGGAAGTTTTGGCTACACCTTC
- | TRBJ2-3 | once | TRBV29-1 | CSVAQGSGDTQYF | TGCAGCGTTGCACAGGGTTCGGGAGATACGCAGTATTTT
- | TRBJ2-5 | once | TRBV18 | CASSPPFAGEETQYF | TGTGCCAGCTCACCACCGTTCGCAGGGGAGGAGACCCAGTACTTC
TRBD1 | TRBJ1-2 | few | TRBV29-1 | CSVVPPHQGGYGYTF | TGCAGCGTTGTCCCCCCCCATCAGGGGGGCTATGGCTACACCTTC
- | TRBJ1-1 | - | TRBV30 | CAWSVSGGTEAFF | TGTGCCTGGAGTGTCTCGGGCGGGACTGAAGCTTTCTTT
- | TRBJ2-1 | - | TRBV27 | CASSRQSYNEQFF | TGTGCCAGCAGTCGACAGAGTTACAATGAGCAGTTCTTC
- | TRBJ2-2 | - | TRBV30 | CAWSLRYRAGGELFF | TGTGCCTGGAGTCTAAGGTACAGGGCCGGCGGGGAGCTGTTTTTT
- | TRBJ1-5 | once | TRBV6-6 | CASSYAWRVQPQHF | TGTGCCAGCAGTTACGCGTGGAGGGTTCAGCCCCAGCATTTT
- | TRBJ2-1 | - | TRBV4-3 | CASSVGPKSRDHEQFF | TGCGCCAGCAGCGTCGGGCCCAAATCACGGGATCATGAGCAGTTCTTC
- | TRBJ1-1 | once | TRBV25-1 | CASSEMGFEAFF | TGTGCCAGCAGTGAAATGGGATTTGAAGCTTTCTTT
- | TRBJ2-1 | - | TRBV4-3 | CASSPGGGSYEQFF | TGCGCCAGCAGCCCCGGGGGAGGATCCTATGAGCAGTTCTTC
TRBD1 | TRBJ2-7 | few | TRBV10-3 | CAVRQGEREQYF | TGTGCCGTACGACAGGGAGAACGCGAGCAGTACTTC
- | TRBJ1-2 | - | TRBV29-1 | CSVASESANYGYTF | TGCAGCGTGGCCAGTGAGTCTGCTAACTATGGCTACACCTTC
TRBD1 | TRBJ2-1 | - | TRBV30 | CAWSRDRGGNEQFF | TGTGCCTGGAGTAGGGACAGGGGGGGGAATGAGCAGTTCTTC
- | TRBJ1-2 | - | TRBV2 | CASSEVRGPGYTF | TGTGCCAGCAGTGAAGTACGAGGGCCCGGCTACACCTTC